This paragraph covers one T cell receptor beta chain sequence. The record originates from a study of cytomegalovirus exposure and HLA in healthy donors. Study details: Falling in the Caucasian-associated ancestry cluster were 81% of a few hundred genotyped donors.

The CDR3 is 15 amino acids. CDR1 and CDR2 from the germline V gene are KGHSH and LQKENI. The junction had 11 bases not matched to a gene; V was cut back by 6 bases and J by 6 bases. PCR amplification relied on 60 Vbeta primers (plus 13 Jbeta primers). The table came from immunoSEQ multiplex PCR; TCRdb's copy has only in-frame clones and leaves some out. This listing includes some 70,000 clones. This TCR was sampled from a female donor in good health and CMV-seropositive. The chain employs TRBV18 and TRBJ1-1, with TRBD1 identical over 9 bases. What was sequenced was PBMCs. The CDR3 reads CASSPISGQGSEAFF. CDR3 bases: TGTGCCAGCTCTCCTATTTCGGGACAGGGCTCTGAAGCTTTCTTT.